This record concerns one T cell receptor beta chain sequence. Its specificity is unknown. Between the mid-2010s and the late 2010s, patients underwent resection in Japan or China. H&E slides confirmed each diagnosis, reviewed by two pathologists independently. The data were obtained in a study of immune evolution from preneoplasia to lung adenocarcinoma. The repertoire was sequenced with immunoSEQ multiplex PCR; TCRdb's copy has only in-frame clones and lacks some. The table includes about 3,400 clones, roughly four fifths detected once. Notes on the study in general: Top clone share appeared to fall from AAH through AIS, MIA, adenocarcinoma.

The CDR3 is 13 amino acids. Germline lookup yields CDR1 WSHSY and CDR2 SAAADI. Trimming cost V 4 bases and J 8 bases, with 14 bases left between them. The J gene is TRBJ1-2, the V gene TRBV10-2; D remains unclear. The sequence derives from a person between 60 and 79 years old with lung adenocarcinoma. The source material was FFPE lung adenocarcinoma in situ tissue. The CDR3 DNA follows: TGCGCCAGCAGTGTTGCCATTTCTTCCGGCTACACCTTC. This encodes CASSVAISSGYTF.